This T cell receptor (beta chain) appears in the sequencing data of a study of T cells after posttransplantation cyclophosphamide. Methotrexate plus calcineurin inhibitor accompanied controls' myeloablative marrow transplants; sampling was 1 year later. This CDR3 spans 15 amino acids. V was shortened by 0 bases and J by 3 bases, with 12 bases between the two germline ends. The germline V gene has CDR1 LGHNA and CDR2 YSLEER. TCRdb's copy holds only in-frame clones and misses some; the assay was immunoSEQ multiplex PCR. The sample has some 21,000 clones; 86% are singletons. This clone has a single count.

The input for sequencing was PBMCs, taken about 360 days after allogeneic stem cell transplant with calcineurin inhibitor and methotrexate. The sequence came from a female patient between 30 and 39 years old who received an allogeneic stem cell transplant from an unrelated donor, was CMV-positive, and had acute and chronic GVHD. Some T cells may possibly be graft donor cells. The chain uses TRBV4-3 and TRBJ2-7, with D tentatively TRBD1 (6 bases). This CDR3 reads CASSQDRQGNYEQYF. The CDR3 DNA is TGCGCCAGCAGCCAAGATCGGCAGGGGAACTACGAGCAGTACTTC.